Following are 24 T cell receptor beta chains from one sample sequenced in a study of T cell repertoires in cytomegalovirus infection. For these TCRs, the target antigens are not known. A single record per CDR3 protein comes from TCRdb applying MiXCR to the reads. The sample consists of about 52,000 distinct CDR3 sequences, 20% of them appearing once. Sequencing was performed on CD8+ T cells from cultured PBMCs, taken from culture after CMV antigen stimulation. Receptor source: a human donor in good health (CMV status not recorded). Some clones in this sample may be carry-over from other donors' samples.

The chain joins TRBV12-3 or TRBV12-4 to TRBJ1-1; D remains unclear. Trimming took 6 bases from V and 8 from J, leaving 10 bases between them. The length of the CDR3 is 11 residues. In DNA, the CDR3 is TGTGCCAGCAGCCAAAACTTGGAAGCTTTCTTT. Protein sequence: CASSQNLEAFF.

This clonotype was counted a few times. Being one base from a much bigger clone, this may be a read error. The rearrangement joins TRBV18 to TRBJ1-5; TRBD1 matches 9 bases. The V gene end was trimmed by 5 bases and the J gene end by 9 bases; junction bases not matched to a gene: 11. Germline CDR1 reads KGHSH; CDR2 reads LQKENI. The CDR3 covers 15 residues. This chain's CDR3 is CASSAETGGALPQHF. The CDR3 DNA sequence: TGTGCCAGCTCAGCAGAGACAGGGGGTGCGTTGCCCCAGCATTTT.

The CDR3 DNA is TGTGCCAGCAGCTTAGTTCCTAGTGTAGCCGATACGCAGTATTTT. It codes for CASSLVPSVADTQYF. The V gene is TRBV7-2, the J gene TRBJ2-3; unclear D gene. V was shortened by 1 base and J by 6 bases, with 14 bases between the two germline ends. The CDR3 loop spans 15 amino acids. From germline, CDR1 is SGHTA and CDR2 FQGNSA. Combining the CDR3 with reference TRBV7-2 and TRBJ2-3 gives the whole variable domain GAGVSQSPSNKVTEKGKDVELRCDPISGHTALYWYRQSLGQGLEFLIYFQGNSAPDKSGLPSDRFSAERTGGSVSTLTIQRTQQEDSAVYLCASSLVPSVADTQYFGPGTRLTVL.

V usage is TRBV7-3 and J usage is TRBJ1-2; D is perhaps TRBD1 (5 bases). This CDR3 is built from 15 residues. V was cut by 0 bases and J by 4 bases, with 12 bases left in between. Germline CDR1 reads SGHTA; CDR2 reads FQGTGA. This chain's CDR3 is CASSLTGGGSYGYTF. The DNA of the CDR3 is TGTGCCAGCAGCTTAACTGGGGGGGGTAGCTATGGCTACACCTTC.

This clonotype was recorded a few times. V usage is TRBV12-3 or TRBV12-4 and J usage is TRBJ1-1; a weak D match, TRBD1 (5 bases). The V end was cut by 3 bases, the J end by 10 bases, with 12 bases between. The CDR3 runs to 12 residues. The CDR3 nucleotides are TGTGCCAGCAGTTTGGTCGGGGCAAGAGCTTTCTTT. Its protein is CASSLVGARAFF.

A few counts support this clonotype. The chain joins TRBV11-1 to TRBJ2-7, with D perhaps given as TRBD1 or TRBD2 (5 bases each). The CDR3 is 14 amino acids. CDR1 is SGHAT and CDR2 is FQDESV in the germline V gene (reference sequence). V lost 2 bases and J lost 3, with 11 bases in between. The DNA of the CDR3 is TGTGCCAGCAGCTTAAGGGACGATTTCTACGAGCAGTACTTC. This codes for CASSLRDDFYEQYF. The full variable domain, rest sourced from reference TRBV11-1 and TRBJ2-7, is EAEVAQSPRYKITEKSQAVAFWCDPISGHATLYWYRQILGQGPELLVQFQDESVVDDSQLPKDRFSAERLKGVDSTLKIQPAELGDSAMYLCASSLRDDFYEQYFGPGTRLTVT.

This clonotype was detected a few times. The CDR3 nucleotides read TGTGCCAGCAGTTCCGCAGGGGGAAATTCACCCCTCCACTTT. This sequence encodes CASSSAGGNSPLHF. The chain is built from TRBV12-3 or TRBV12-4 and TRBJ1-6, with 7 positions matching TRBD1. J gave up 7 bases and V 4 bases, and 4 bases lay outside the gene matches. This CDR3 has 14 residues.

CDR3 in amino acids: CASSLGTGQLFF. The CDR3 DNA reads TGTGCCAGCAGCTTAGGGACAGGGCAGCTGTTTTTT. The V call is TRBV7-6, the J call TRBJ2-2, with 8 bases aligning to TRBD1. The V segment lost 1 base and the J segment 12 bases; nucleotides outside the gene matches: 1. The CDR3 totals 12 residues. CDR1 is SGHVS, CDR2 FNYEAQ, per germline.

V gene TRBV11-2 combines with J gene TRBJ1-1; D gene ambiguous. Germline V CDR1 and CDR2: SGHAT, FQNNGV. The ends were cut back, 1 base at V and 2 bases at J, with 14 bases in the middle. CDR3 length: 16 residues. The CDR3 DNA sequence: TGTGCCAGCAGCTTAGGGTGGTCGGCGTATAACACTGAAGCTTTCTTT. Its translation: CASSLGWSAYNTEAFF. The full variable domain, its missing parts supplied by reference TRBV11-2 and TRBJ1-1, is EAGVAQSPRYKIIEKRQSVAFWCNPISGHATLYWYQQILGQGPKLLIQFQNNGVVDDSQLPKDRFSAERLKGVDSTLKIQPAKLEDSAVYLCASSLGWSAYNTEAFFGQGTRLTVV.

V is TRBV12-3 or TRBV12-4 and J is TRBJ2-7; 14 bases line up with TRBD2. The CDR3 covers 18 residues. V shed 5 bases and J 3 bases; nucleotides not matched to a gene: 12. For the CDR3, the DNA is TGTGCCAGCAGTCCTCCCCCCGGGACTAGCGGGGGAGGCTACGAGCAGTACTTC. Translated: CASSPPPGTSGGGYEQYF.

The rearrangement uses TRBV19 and TRBJ1-1; D gene unclear. Trimming took 3 bases from V and 4 from J, leaving 9 bases between them. Germline CDR1 and CDR2: LNHDA and SQIVND (reference sequence). This CDR3 is 13 amino acids long. The CDR3 DNA follows: TGTGCCAGTAGTATTTTCCGGGGCACTGAAGCTTTCTTT. Residues: CASSIFRGTEAFF.

This clonotype was picked up many times. This chain connects TRBV6-2 or TRBV6-3 to TRBJ2-5, with unresolved D. Trimming cost V 6 bases and J 2 bases, with 7 bases left between them. The CDR3 runs 12 residues. Looked up from germline, CDR1 is MNHEY and CDR2 is SVGEGT. The CDR3 DNA is TGTGCCAGCAGCTCTAATCAAGAGACCCAGTACTTC. Encoded protein: CASSSNQETQYF.

There are a few counts of this clonotype. This chain links TRBV4-1 with TRBJ2-1, with D unclear. The CDR3 loop spans 16 amino acids. V was clipped by 0 bases and J by 3 bases, with 12 bases between them. Germline assignment: CDR1 MGHRA and CDR2 YSYEKL. The chain's CDR3 is CASSQEDIRHYNEQFF. The CDR3 DNA is TGCGCCAGCAGCCAAGAAGATATCAGGCACTACAATGAGCAGTTCTTC.

The chain carries TRBV7-9 and TRBJ2-7, with 8 bases aligning to TRBD1. The V gene end was trimmed by 4 bases and the J gene end by 5 bases; junction bases not matched to a gene: 7. Germline CDR1 SEHNR, CDR2 FQNEAQ (reference sequence). CDR3 size: 14 residues. The CDR3 DNA reads TGTGCCAGCAGCTCTCAGACAGGGGCAGACGAGCAGTACTTC. This translates into CASSSQTGADEQYF. Based on the CDR3 plus reference TRBV7-9 and TRBJ2-7, the full variable domain is DTGVSQNPRHKITKRGQNVTFRCDPISEHNRLYWYRQTLGQGPEFLTYFQNEAQLEKSRLLSDRFSAERPKGSFSTLEIQRTEQGDSAMYLCASSSQTGADEQYFGPGTRLTVT.

The chain links TRBV7-6 to TRBJ1-6; TRBD1 aligns across 11 bases. The junction had 4 bases not matched to a gene; V was cut back by 1 base and J by 5 bases. This CDR3 region has 17 residues. Per the germline V gene, CDR1 is SGHVS and CDR2 is FNYEAQ. The CDR3 here is CASSLGDRGIHNSPLHF. DNA for the CDR3: TGTGCCAGCAGCTTAGGGGACAGGGGGATTCATAATTCACCCCTCCACTTT.

This clonotype was found a few times. The chain couples TRBV27 to TRBJ2-6; D not resolved. Trimming removed 5 bases at V and 2 bases at J, with 7 bases between. From germline, CDR1 is MNHEY and CDR2 SMNVEV (reference sequence). The CDR3 length is 14 residues. The CDR3 is CASSLSTGANVLTF. The CDR3 nucleotides are TGTGCCAGCAGTCTCTCCACTGGGGCCAACGTCCTGACTTTC.

A few counts support this clonotype. The chain links TRBV7-6 to TRBJ2-7, with a weak D call TRBD1 (5 bases). V was trimmed by 1 base and J by 1 base, leaving 8 bases between them. This CDR3 comprises 14 residues. The germline V gene has CDR1 SGHVS and CDR2 FNYEAQ. Here the CDR3 DNA reads TGTGCCAGCAGCTTAGGTCGACAGTCCTACGAGCAGTACTTC. This sequence encodes CASSLGRQSYEQYF.

This clonotype was seen only a few times. The chain employs TRBV10-2 and TRBJ1-1; D is uncertain. V lost 10 bases and J 1 base, leaving 10 bases between the germline ends. There are 12 residues in the CDR3. Germline loops: CDR1 WSHSY, CDR2 SAAADI. CDR3 sequence reads: CATFEGNTEAFF. DNA for the CDR3: TGCGCCACCTTCGAAGGGAACACTGAAGCTTTCTTT.

This clonotype showed up just a few times. This sequence joins TRBV20-1 and TRBJ1-5; D remains unclear. The CDR3 is made up of 14 amino acids. Germline V CDR1 and CDR2: DFQATT, SNEGSKA (reference sequence). V dropped 3 bases and J dropped 0 bases, with 9 bases sitting between them. The CDR3 coding sequence is TGCAGTGCTAGGACCGTAGATAGCAATCAGCCCCAGCATTTT. Its translation is CSARTVDSNQPQHF.

In this sample, this clonotype turned up a few times. This chain connects TRBV6-5 to TRBJ1-1; maybe TRBD1 (5 bases). CDR3 length: 14 residues. With 4 bases removed from V and 1 base from J, the gap between germline ends came to 10 bases. Germline V gene data show CDR1 as MNHEY and CDR2 as SVGAGI. In nucleotides, the CDR3 is TGTGCCAGCAGTTGGGGCACAACGAACACTGAAGCTTTCTTT. Its translation is CASSWGTTNTEAFF.

The V and J genes are TRBV6-6 and TRBJ2-2; D is undetermined. The CDR3 runs to 12 residues. The germline V gene has CDR1 MNHNY and CDR2 SVGAGI (reference sequence). Trimming removed 6 bases from V and 3 bases from J, with 5 bases in between. The CDR3 DNA sequence: TGTGCCAGCAGGGGGTACACCGGGGAGCTGTTTTTT. Translation: CASRGYTGELFF.

This clonotype was observed a few times. The chain couples TRBV7-2 to TRBJ2-3; 11 nucleotides match TRBD2. CDR3 size: 15 residues. Looked up from germline, CDR1 is SGHTA and CDR2 is FQGNSA. V shed 3 bases, J shed 10 bases, and the junction held 9 bases outside the gene matches. CDR3 nucleotides: TGTGCCAGCAGCTTGGGCCTAGCGGGGGGCCGAGCGCAGTATTTT. This sequence encodes CASSLGLAGGRAQYF.

The gene calls are TRBV9 and TRBJ2-5; 8 nucleotides align to TRBD1. The CDR3 totals 15 residues. Germline lookup yields CDR1 SGDLS and CDR2 YYNGEE. V dropped 3 bases and J dropped 5; count of bases not matched to a gene: 9. As DNA, the CDR3 is TGTGCCAGCAGCGCCTATTCAGGGGGCTGGGAGACCCAGTACTTC. Translating gives CASSAYSGGWETQYF.

CDR3: CASSLGGSVEAFF. CDR3 bases: TGTGCCAGCAGTTTGGGGGGTTCGGTTGAAGCTTTCTTT. The chain is built from TRBV27 and TRBJ1-1, with D maybe TRBD1 (5 bases). The CDR3 spans 13 residues. Germline CDR1 reads MNHEY; CDR2 reads SMNVEV (reference sequence). V gave up 3 bases and J gave up 7 bases, with 12 bases separating them.